This is a list of T cell receptor beta chains from one sample in a study of blood T cells in healthy people across ages. From the 5' RACE reads, TCRdb called clonotypes with MiXCR, one entry per CDR3 protein. Of roughly 800,000 distinct CDR3 sequences in the sample, 20% to 30% were seen once. The sample was also linked to a second study, of T cells of mothers and their children.

Sequencing was done on a sample of blood. These receptors originate from a boy between 5 and 17 years old in good health. Each CDR3 is given with its conserved first and last residue. The D gene is left open where the match is weak. Only some rows state a clone size, as once, few, many or a class for expanded clones.

TRBJ1-1 | TRBV3-1 | - | TRBD1 | TGTGCCAGCAGCCAGGCGACAGGGAGGGCTTTCTTT | CASSQATGRAFF
TRBJ2-4 | TRBV7-3 | few | TRBD1 | TGCGCCAGCAGCGCTGGACAGGGGGCGGACATTCAGTACTTC | CASSAGQGADIQYF
TRBJ2-1 | TRBV20-1 | few | TRBD1 | TGCAGTGCTAGTTCGACAGGGGGCTTGTACAATGAGCAGTTCTTC | CSASSTGGLYNEQFF
TRBJ2-1 | TRBV7-3 | - | - | TGTGCCAGCAGCTCCCCAGGAGGAGACAATGAGCAGTTCTTC | CASSSPGGDNEQFF
TRBJ2-5 | TRBV5-1 | - | - | TGCGCCAGCAGCCTAGACTGGGACAATGAGCACTTCTTC | CASSLDWDNEHFF
TRBJ2-1 | TRBV11-3 | - | TRBD2 | TGTGCCAGCAGCTCCAAATGGGGGGGACACAATGAGCAGTTCTTC | CASSSKWGGHNEQFF
TRBJ2-7 | TRBV3-1 | - | - | TGTGCCAGCAGCCGGGACCTCCTTCGATTCTACGAGCAGTACTTC | CASSRDLLRFYEQYF
TRBJ2-5 | TRBV7-9 | - | TRBD2 | TGTGCCAGCAGCTCTGGACTAGGGGAGGGGACCCAGTACTTC | CASSSGLGEGTQYF
TRBJ1-2 | TRBV7-9 | few | TRBD1 | TGTGCCAGCAGCCAACCCCGGGACAGGGCCCGATATGGCTACACCTTC | CASSQPRDRARYGYTF
TRBJ2-5 | TRBV7-8 | few | TRBD2 | TGTGCCAGCAGCTTAGGGACCGGGGGGGGGTACCAAGAGACCCAGTACTTC | CASSLGTGGGYQETQYF
TRBJ1-5 | TRBV2 | - | - | TGTGCCAGCAGTGAGGTGGCCCCTGGGCAGCCCCAGCATTTT | CASSEVAPGQPQHF
TRBJ2-1 | TRBV29-1 | once | - | TGCAGCGTTTGCGCAGAATACTACAATGAGCAGTTCTTC | CSVCAEYYNEQFF
TRBJ2-5 | TRBV27 | - | - | TGTGCCAGCAAGGCGGTGTTCCAAGAGACCCAGTACTTC | CASKAVFQETQYF
TRBJ1-5 | TRBV28 | few | TRBD1 | TGTGCCAGCAGTTTGCCTGACAGGGTGAATCAGCCCCAGCATTTT | CASSLPDRVNQPQHF
TRBJ1-6 | TRBV30 | once | - | TGTGCCTGGGGGCACAATAATTCACCCCTCCACTTT | CAWGHNNSPLHF
TRBJ2-7 | TRBV4-1 | few | - | TGCGCCAGCAGCCAAGGTTGGGGGGCCTACGAGCAGTACTTC | CASSQGWGAYEQYF
TRBJ2-3 | TRBV20-1 | once | - | TGCAGTGCTAGTTATAATCTCGGGGCGGATACGCAGTATTTT | CSASYNLGADTQYF
TRBJ2-6 | TRBV28 | few | - | TGTGCCAGCAGTTTCATAGGGGACGGGGCCAACGTCCTGACTTTC | CASSFIGDGANVLTF
TRBJ2-5 | TRBV28 | - | - | TGTGCCAGCAGTTTCAGGAACTTGGCTGAGACCCAGTACTTC | CASSFRNLAETQYF
TRBJ2-7 | TRBV5-1 | few | - | TGCGCCAGCAGCTTGGGCTCGCGACGTACCTACGAGCAGTACTTC | CASSLGSRRTYEQYF
TRBJ2-1 | TRBV12-3/TRBV12-4 | - | TRBD2 | TGTGCCAGCAGTCGGGGGACTACCTACAATGAGCAGTTCTTC | CASSRGTTYNEQFF
TRBJ2-2 | TRBV2 | - | - | TGTGCCAGCGGGGGGGCGGGGAAGGCGAACACCGGGGAGCTGTTTTTT | CASGGAGKANTGELFF
TRBJ2-3 | TRBV30 | few | - | TGTGCCTGGAGCCCAGGACATGCTCAGACGCAGTATTTT | CAWSPGHAQTQYF
TRBJ1-5 | TRBV29-1 | - | - | TGCAGCGTTGCAGCAGCTGATCAGCCCCAGCATTTT | CSVAAADQPQHF
TRBJ2-7 | TRBV28 | - | - | TGTGCCAGCAGTTCCCACTCCGCCCCCGCCCAATCCGAGCAGTACTTC | CASSSHSAPAQSEQYF
TRBJ2-2 | TRBV9 | - | - | TGTGCCAGCAGCGTCGCGGCCAGAGGGTTGTCGAACACCGGGGAGCTGTTTTTT | CASSVAARGLSNTGELFF
TRBJ2-1 | TRBV7-9 | - | - | TGTGCCAGCAGCTTATTTGGGGGCCCCTACAATGAGCAGTTCTTC | CASSLFGGPYNEQFF
TRBJ1-5 | TRBV3-1 | - | - | TGTGCCAGCAGCCAACTTATGGATCAGCCCCAGCATTTT | CASSQLMDQPQHF
TRBJ2-4 | TRBV11-2 | once | - | TGTGCCAGCAGCTTAGAACGAAACATTCAGTACTTC | CASSLERNIQYF
TRBJ2-3 | TRBV6-2/TRBV6-3 | - | - | TGTGCCAGCAGTTACAATATCTCCCAGACAGATACGCAGTATTTT | CASSYNISQTDTQYF
TRBJ2-5 | TRBV28 | many | TRBD1 | TGTGCCAGCAGTCCCTCACAGGGGGCGAGGGAGACCCAGTACTTC | CASSPSQGARETQYF
TRBJ2-3 | TRBV6-2/TRBV6-3 | - | - | TGTGCCAGCAGTCGGGGGCGGGAGACAGATACGCAGTATTTT | CASSRGRETDTQYF
TRBJ2-5 | TRBV27 | - | - | TGTGCCAGCAGCCAGTCTGTCAGGGGCGTGGAGACCCAGTACTTC | CASSQSVRGVETQYF
TRBJ1-4 | TRBV14 | - | - | TGTGCCAGCAGCCAAGATCGGGGGTCGGGTGAAAAACTGTTTTTT | CASSQDRGSGEKLFF
TRBJ2-7 | TRBV9 | few | - | TGTGCCAGCAGCTCACCACGCGGGACTGCCTCCTACGAGCAGTACTTC | CASSSPRGTASYEQYF
TRBJ2-5 | TRBV7-6 | many | - | TGTGCCAGCAGTCCGGAGCAAGAGACCCAGTACTTC | CASSPEQETQYF
TRBJ2-4 | TRBV5-1 | few | TRBD2 | TGCGCCAGCAGCTTGGGGTCCCCGGGAGGGAACATTCAGTACTTC | CASSLGSPGGNIQYF
TRBJ2-2 | TRBV21-1 | few | - | TGTGCCAGCAGCAAAGATCCAGGGTCGAACACCGGGGAGCTGTTTTTT | CASSKDPGSNTGELFF
TRBJ2-1 | TRBV12-3/TRBV12-4 | few | TRBD1 | TGTGCCAGCAGGTTTTGGCAGGGGGTATACAATGAGCAGTTCTTC | CASRFWQGVYNEQFF
TRBJ2-5 | TRBV12-3/TRBV12-4 | few | TRBD2 | TGTGCCAGCGCTAGCGGGGGGTTAGAGACCCAGTACTTC | CASASGGLETQYF
TRBJ1-4 | TRBV6-1 | few | TRBD1 | TGTGCCAGCAGTGGGACAGGGTCCTTGAATGAAAAACTGTTTTTT | CASSGTGSLNEKLFF
TRBJ1-2 | TRBV30 | - | - | TGTGCCTGGAGGCCAACTCGGAGCTACACCTTC | CAWRPTRSYTF
TRBJ2-5 | TRBV4-2 | few | TRBD2 | TGTGCCAGCAGCCAAGAGGTAGCGGGGGGCCAAGAGACCCAGTACTTC | CASSQEVAGGQETQYF
TRBJ1-1 | TRBV6-1 | - | - | TGTGCCAGCAGACCTTCTGCCGGGTCTGGAGGACCCACTGAAGCTTTCTTT | CASRPSAGSGGPTEAFF
TRBJ1-5 | TRBV7-9 | - | - | TGTGCCAGCAGCTCAGGGTTTAGCAATCAGCCCCAGCATTTT | CASSSGFSNQPQHF
TRBJ2-1 | TRBV5-4 | - | TRBD2 | TGTGCCAGCAGTTCTAAGCGGGACCCCCAACTCAATGAGCAGTTCTTC | CASSSKRDPQLNEQFF
TRBJ2-5 | TRBV3-1 | few | TRBD2 | TGTGCCAGCAGCCAAGCGAGACTAGCGGGGGGGCGAGAGACCCAGTACTTC | CASSQARLAGGRETQYF
TRBJ1-1 | TRBV7-2 | - | - | TGTGCCAGCAGCGCTCGACAGAACACTGTGGAAGCTTTCTTT | CASSARQNTVEAFF
TRBJ2-2 | TRBV20-1 | - | - | TGCAGTGCTAGAGATATTAGGAACGGCTTCGGGGAGCTGTTTTTT | CSARDIRNGFGELFF
TRBJ2-1 | TRBV9 | - | TRBD2 | TGTGCCAGCAGCGTATGGAGCGGGGGGGCGTACAATGAGCAGTTCTTC | CASSVWSGGAYNEQFF
TRBJ1-1 | TRBV7-6 | few | - | TGTGCCAGCAGCTTCGACTGGATGAACACTGAAGCTTTCTTT | CASSFDWMNTEAFF
TRBJ1-3 | TRBV13 | - | - | TGTGCCAGCAGCTCTGGAGGGTTCTCTGGAAACACCATATATTTT | CASSSGGFSGNTIYF
TRBJ2-2 | TRBV12-3/TRBV12-4 | few | TRBD1 | TGTGCCAGCAGTTTCGGGACAGGGGCCTTCGGGGAGCTGTTTTTT | CASSFGTGAFGELFF
TRBJ2-5 | TRBV20-1 | - | - | TGCAGTGCTAGGAGGTTGGGGGCGGCCCAAGAGACCCAGTACTTC | CSARRLGAAQETQYF
TRBJ2-3 | TRBV2 | few | - | TGTGCCAGCAGTGAACGGCAGTCCACAGATACGCAGTATTTT | CASSERQSTDTQYF
TRBJ2-7 | TRBV4-2 | few | - | TGTGCCAGCAGCCAAGATGACGGGGGTACCTCCTACGAGCAGTACTTC | CASSQDDGGTSYEQYF
TRBJ2-3 | TRBV20-1 | - | TRBD1 | TGCAGTGCTGTGCTCCTGGGACAGGGAGAGACAGATACGCAGTATTTT | CSAVLLGQGETDTQYF